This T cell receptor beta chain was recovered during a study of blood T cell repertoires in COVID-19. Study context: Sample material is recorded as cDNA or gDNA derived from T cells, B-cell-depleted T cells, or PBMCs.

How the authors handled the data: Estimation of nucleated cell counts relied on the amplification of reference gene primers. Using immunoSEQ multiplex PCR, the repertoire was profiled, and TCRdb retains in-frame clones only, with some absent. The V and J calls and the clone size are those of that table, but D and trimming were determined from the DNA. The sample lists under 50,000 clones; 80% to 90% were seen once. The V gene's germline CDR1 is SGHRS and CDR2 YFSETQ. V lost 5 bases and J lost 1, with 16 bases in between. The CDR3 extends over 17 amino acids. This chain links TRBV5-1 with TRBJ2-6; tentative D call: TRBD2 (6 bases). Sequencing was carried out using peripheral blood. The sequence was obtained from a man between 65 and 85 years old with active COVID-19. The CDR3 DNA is TGCGCCAGCAGTCCAGGGAGGATTTCGTCTGGGGCCAACGTCCTGACTTTC. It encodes CASSPGRISSGANVLTF.